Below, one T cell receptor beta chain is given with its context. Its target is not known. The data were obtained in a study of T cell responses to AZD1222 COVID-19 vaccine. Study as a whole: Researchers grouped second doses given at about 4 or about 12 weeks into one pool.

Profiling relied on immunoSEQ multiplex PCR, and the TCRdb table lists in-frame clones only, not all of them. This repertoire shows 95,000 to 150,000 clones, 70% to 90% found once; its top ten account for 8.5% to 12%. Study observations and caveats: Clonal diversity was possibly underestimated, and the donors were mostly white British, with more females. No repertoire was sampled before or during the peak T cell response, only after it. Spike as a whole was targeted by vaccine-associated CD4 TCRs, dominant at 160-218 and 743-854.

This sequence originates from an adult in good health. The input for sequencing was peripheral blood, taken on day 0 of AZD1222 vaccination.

CDR3 amino acids: CASSLGQGLGGYTF. CDR3 sequence (DNA): TGTGCCAGCAGCTTGGGGCAGGGTCTCGGTGGCTACACCTTC. The rearrangement uses TRBV7-2 and TRBJ1-2; D may be TRBD1 (5 bases). The germline CDR1 and CDR2 sequences are SGHTA and FQGNSA. CDR3 length: 14 amino acids. V lost 3 bases and J 7 bases, leaving 15 bases between the germline ends.